This TCR beta chain came from a study of CD8+ T cells in alopecia areata. Deletions cut 6 bases from V and 6 bases from J, with 12 bases between. The CDR3 length is 13 residues. CDR1 is SGHAT, CDR2 FQNNGV, per germline. This clone turned up a few times. What it binds is unknown. General study findings and limits: Sequencing of scalp samples also includes resident alphabeta T cells from normal skin. Affected lesional scalp, above all in alopecia totalis/universalis, was more clonal than normal scalp.

Extracted RNA was reverse transcribed, and the resulting cDNA served as sequencing template. Libraries were prepared by immunoSEQ multiplex PCR; TCRdb keeps only in-frame clonotypes and omits some of them. This sample has about 110,000 clones, with approximately 59% found just once. Sequencing input: CD8+ T cells sorted from blood. The sequence came from a human donor in good health. The V gene is TRBV11-2, the J gene TRBJ2-1; a weak D match, TRBD2 (6 bases). The CDR3 DNA reads TGTGCCAGCAGTTCGGAGGGGCCCAATGAGCAGTTCTTC. Protein sequence: CASSSEGPNEQFF. Using reference TRBV11-2 and TRBJ2-1 for the parts outside the CDR3, the full variable domain is EAGVAQSPRYKIIEKRQSVAFWCNPISGHATLYWYQQILGQGPKLLIQFQNNGVVDDSQLPKDRFSAERLKGVDSTLKIQPAKLEDSAVYLCASSSEGPNEQFFGPGTRLTVL.